Listed here is a single T cell receptor beta chain. This record comes from a study of preoperative IRX-2 immunotherapy in early breast cancer. The germline V gene encodes CDR1 SGHRS and CDR2 YFSETQ. The CDR3 has 13 amino acids. The V segment lost 2 bases and the J segment 7 bases; nucleotides outside the gene matches: 6. Treatment defined: preoperative locoregional IRX-2 cytokine immunotherapy. Samples came from a phase Ib trial of preoperative locoregional IRX-2 cytokine immunotherapy. Assay used: immunoSEQ multiplex PCR; TCRdb lists only in-frame clones, some missing. Of about 67,000 clones listed, less than 95% are singletons.

The specimen was taken from a patient treated with IRX-2 immunotherapy. The V call is TRBV5-1, the J call TRBJ2-7, with 7 nucleotides matching TRBD1. The sequence was collected from a human donor with breast cancer. For the CDR3, the DNA is TGCGCCAGCAGCTTACGACAGGGCTCAGAGCAGTACTTC. It translates to CASSLRQGSEQYF.